This entry concerns a single T cell receptor beta chain. The data derive from a study of blood T cell repertoires in COVID-19. Across the study: Italy, Spain and the United States were the sources of the convalescent and acute COVID-19 samples. The analysed material was cDNA or gDNA that came from T cells, B-cell-depleted T cells, or PBMCs.

The CDR3 extends over 16 amino acids. Germline V gene data show CDR1 as LGHDT and CDR2 as YNNKEL (reference sequence). Trimming left V 4 bases short and J 3 bases short, with 19 bases between. This table comes from immunoSEQ multiplex PCR, and its TCRdb copy is limited to in-frame clones, with some not included. The sample yields about 170,000 clones, less than 90% seen once. Seattle patients were enrolled during active infection and followed longitudinally. This clonotype was sampled from a woman aged 60 to 75 with COVID-19, enrolled during active disease. The V call is TRBV3-1 (or the pseudogene TRBV3-2), the J call TRBJ2-7; maybe TRBD1 (5 bases). Sequencing used peripheral blood. The CDR3 coding sequence is TGTGCCAGCAGCCGATCCAGGGATCTCCTAAACTACGAGCAGTACTTC. This sequence encodes CASSRSRDLLNYEQYF.